This is a list of T cell receptor beta chains from one sample in a study of T cell responses to AZD1222 COVID-19 vaccine. Only in-frame clones appear in the TCRdb table, and some are missing; sequencing was by immunoSEQ multiplex PCR. The table lists some 90,000 clones, around 85% of them singletons. The sequencing here drew on peripheral blood, taken on day 0 of AZD1222 vaccination. The receptors stem from an adult in good health. CDR3s include the opening cysteine and the closing phenylalanine or tryptophan. Each record gives: D gene, clone size, V gene, J gene, CDR3 DNA, CDR3 protein. A D gene is named only where the DNA matches it firmly. Only some rows state a clone size, as once, few, many or a class for expanded clones.

>NA|NA|TRBV12-2|TRBJ2-5
TGTGCAAGTCGCTTAAGGGCACAAGAGACCCAGTACTTC
CASRLRAQETQYF
>NA|NA|TRBV7-9|TRBJ1-2
TGTGCCAGCAGCTTAGCCCTCGGGACCGATCTCTCTAACTATGGCTACACCTTC
CASSLALGTDLSNYGYTF
>TRBD1|NA|TRBV7-9|TRBJ1-6
TGTGCCAGCAGCTTTAGACAGGGTGATTCACCCCTCCACTTT
CASSFRQGDSPLHF
>TRBD1|NA|TRBV28|TRBJ1-6
TGTGCCAGCAGTGTCGGGACAGGGGGCAATTCACCCCTCCACTTT
CASSVGTGGNSPLHF
>TRBD2|NA|TRBV4-3|TRBJ2-2
TGCGCCAGCAGCCTCCATCTAGCGGGTGGGACCGGGGAGCTGTTTTTT
CASSLHLAGGTGELFF
>TRBD1|NA|TRBV12-3/TRBV12-4|TRBJ1-1
TGTGCCAGCAGTTTTACAGGGGGCACTGAAGCTTTCTTT
CASSFTGGTEAFF
>TRBD1|few|TRBV28|TRBJ2-7
TGTGCCAGCAGACTCGGGACAGGGCCGATGCAGTACTTC
CASRLGTGPMQYF
>NA|few|TRBV20-1|TRBJ1-2
TGCAGTGCTAGTATTGGTGGGGCCTTCGCTGGCTACACCTTC
CSASIGGAFAGYTF
>NA|NA|TRBV9|TRBJ1-2
TGTGCCAGCAGCGTAGCCTCGACTGGTCCGGGCGGCTACACCTTC
CASSVASTGPGGYTF
>NA|NA|TRBV14|TRBJ1-1
TGTGCCAGCAGCCATCTGTCGGGCGACACTGAAGCTTTCTTT
CASSHLSGDTEAFF
>TRBD1|NA|TRBV12-5|TRBJ2-2
TGTGCTAGTGGTTTGGTCGGACAGGGGAAATACACCGGGGAGCTGTTTTTT
CASGLVGQGKYTGELFF
>TRBD1|NA|TRBV29-1|TRBJ2-7
TGCAGCGTTGAACAACAGGGGGTCGTAGACGAGCAGTACTTC
CSVEQQGVVDEQYF
>NA|NA|TRBV7-9|TRBJ1-3
TGTGCCAGCAGCTTAATCGGAGGGACTGGAAACACCATATATTTT
CASSLIGGTGNTIYF
>TRBD1|NA|TRBV11-2|TRBJ2-7
TGTGCCAGCAGCTTAGAGGGTTTGGGGACAGGCTCCTACGAGCAGTACTTC
CASSLEGLGTGSYEQYF
>TRBD2|NA|TRBV5-6|TRBJ2-3
TGTGCCAGCAGCACCCCCAGCGGGAGTTCAGATACGCAGTATTTT
CASSTPSGSSDTQYF
>TRBD1|NA|TRBV29-1|TRBJ2-7
TGCAGCATCAGGGGGCCCTGGGGCGAGCAGTACTTC
CSIRGPWGEQYF
>NA|NA|TRBV21-1|TRBJ1-5
TGTGCCAGCAGCCTCCGGGGACAGGGGAATCAGCCCCAGCATTTT
CASSLRGQGNQPQHF
>NA|NA|TRBV7-6|TRBJ2-6
TGTGCCAGCAGCTTAGCCCCAGGGCGGAGAAACTCTGGGGCCAACGTCCTGACTTTC
CASSLAPGRRNSGANVLTF
>NA|NA|TRBV7-2|TRBJ2-1
TGTGCCAGCAGCTTGAATCTACTAGAATTGCTGGGCGGTGAGCAGTTCTTC
CASSLNLLELLGGEQFF
>NA|NA|TRBV2|TRBJ1-4
TGTGCCAGCAGGGGGCGCTTAAATGAAAAACTGTTTTTT
CASRGRLNEKLFF
>TRBD1|NA|TRBV6-6|TRBJ1-2
TGTGCCAGCAGTCGTCGGGACAGGGAAGCTAACTATGGCTACACCTTC
CASSRRDREANYGYTF
>TRBD2|few|TRBV19|TRBJ2-2
TGTGCCAGTAGCCGGGGGGGCTACTCCGGGGAGCTGTTTTTT
CASSRGGYSGELFF
>NA|NA|TRBV7-8|TRBJ2-5
TGTGCCAGCAGCTTAGGAAGGGAACAAGAGACCCAGTACTTC
CASSLGREQETQYF
>NA|few|TRBV5-1|TRBJ2-7
TGCGCCAGCAGCTTGGAGGTCGTGGGCTACGAGCAGTACTTC
CASSLEVVGYEQYF
>NA|NA|TRBV28|TRBJ2-7
TGTGCCAGCATTTCCTCGACCTACGAGCAGTACTTC
CASISSTYEQYF
>TRBD2|once|TRBV7-3|TRBJ2-7
TGTGCCAGCAGCTTAGCGGGAGTTGGCCACGAGCAGTACTTC
CASSLAGVGHEQYF
>NA|NA|TRBV12-3/TRBV12-4|TRBJ1-5
TGTGCCAGCAGCCAGGGTCGCCAGCCCCAGCATTTT
CASSQGRQPQHF
>TRBD1|NA|TRBV6-2/TRBV6-3|TRBJ2-2
TGTGCCAGCAGTCTGACCCCCGGGACAGGCTCCTTCCCGAACACCGGGGAGCTGTTTTTT
CASSLTPGTGSFPNTGELFF
>NA|NA|TRBV6-2/TRBV6-3|TRBJ2-7
TGTGCCAGCAGATACCCTTCGGTCTACGAGCAGTACTTC
CASRYPSVYEQYF
>NA|NA|TRBV18|TRBJ1-4
TGTGCCAGCTCAGATCCACTCTCCAGGCCCTTCGATGAAAAACTGTTTTTT
CASSDPLSRPFDEKLFF
>TRBD2|once|TRBV27|TRBJ2-1
TGTGCCAGCAGTACTCCTAGCGGGAGGGTCAATGAGCAGTTCTTC
CASSTPSGRVNEQFF
>TRBD1|NA|TRBV19|TRBJ1-2
TGTGCCAGTGAGAACCGGGACAGGGGGAATGGCTACACCTTC
CASENRDRGNGYTF
>TRBD1|NA|TRBV6-5|TRBJ2-7
TGTGCCAGCAGTTACACAGGGGGTTTCAGCTCCTACGAGCAGTACTTC
CASSYTGGFSSYEQYF
>NA|NA|TRBV2|TRBJ2-1
TGTGCCAGCAGTGACGAGGGGAGCTCCTACAATGAGCAGTTCTTC
CASSDEGSSYNEQFF
>TRBD2|NA|TRBV6-2/TRBV6-3|TRBJ2-1
TGTGCCAGCAGTTCCGGACTAGCGGGATTCTACAATGAGCAGTTCTTC
CASSSGLAGFYNEQFF